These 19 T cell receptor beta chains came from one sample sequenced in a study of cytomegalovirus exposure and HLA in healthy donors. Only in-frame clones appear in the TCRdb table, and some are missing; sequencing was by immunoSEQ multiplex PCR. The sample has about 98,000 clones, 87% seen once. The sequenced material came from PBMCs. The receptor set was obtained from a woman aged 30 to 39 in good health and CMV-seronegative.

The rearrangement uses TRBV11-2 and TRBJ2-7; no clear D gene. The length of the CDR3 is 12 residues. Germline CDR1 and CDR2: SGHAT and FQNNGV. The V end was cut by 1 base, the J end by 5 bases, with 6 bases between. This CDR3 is CASSLVRDEQYF. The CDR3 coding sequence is TGTGCCAGCAGCTTAGTTCGTGACGAGCAGTACTTC.

CDR3 in DNA: TGTGCCAGCAGCATATTGACAGGGATCACTGAAGCTTTCTTT. Its protein is CASSILTGITEAFF. The chain is built from TRBV7-8 and TRBJ1-1, with TRBD1 matching 7 bases. The germline gives CDR1 SGHVS, CDR2 FQNEAQ. Germline trimming cut 5 bases from V and 4 bases from J; bases unmatched to any gene: 7. The CDR3 consists of 14 residues.

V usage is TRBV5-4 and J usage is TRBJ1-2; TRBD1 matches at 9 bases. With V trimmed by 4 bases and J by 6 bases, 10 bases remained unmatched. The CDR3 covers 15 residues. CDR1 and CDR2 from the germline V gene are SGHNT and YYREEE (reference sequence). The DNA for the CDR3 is TGTGCCAGCAGCCCCGCTGGGACAGGGCGCGATGGCTACACCTTC. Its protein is CASSPAGTGRDGYTF.

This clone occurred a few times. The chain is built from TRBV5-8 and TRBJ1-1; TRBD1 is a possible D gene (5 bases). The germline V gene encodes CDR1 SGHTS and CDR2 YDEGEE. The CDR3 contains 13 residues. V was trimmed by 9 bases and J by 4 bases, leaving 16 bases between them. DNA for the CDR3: TGTGCCATCTCAGGGATGGCCCGCACTGAAGCTTTCTTT. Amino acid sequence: CAISGMARTEAFF.

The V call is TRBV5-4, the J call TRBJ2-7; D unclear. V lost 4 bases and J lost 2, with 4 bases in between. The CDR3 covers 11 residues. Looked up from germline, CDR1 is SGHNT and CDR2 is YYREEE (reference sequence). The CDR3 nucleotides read TGTGCCAGCAGCAGAGCCTACGAGCAGTACTTC. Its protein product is CASSRAYEQYF.

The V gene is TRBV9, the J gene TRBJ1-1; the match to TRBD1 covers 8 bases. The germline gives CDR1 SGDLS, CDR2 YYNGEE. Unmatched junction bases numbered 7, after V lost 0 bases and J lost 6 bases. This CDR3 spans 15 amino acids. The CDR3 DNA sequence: TGTGCCAGCAGCGTAGTGGCAGGGGGCGGCTCTGAAGCTTTCTTT. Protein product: CASSVVAGGGSEAFF.

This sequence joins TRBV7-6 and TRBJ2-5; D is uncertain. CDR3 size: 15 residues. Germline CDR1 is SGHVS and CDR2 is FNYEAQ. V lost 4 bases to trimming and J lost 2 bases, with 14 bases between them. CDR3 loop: CASSSSGAAQETQYF. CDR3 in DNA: TGTGCCAGCAGCTCCTCAGGCGCAGCTCAAGAGACCCAGTACTTC.

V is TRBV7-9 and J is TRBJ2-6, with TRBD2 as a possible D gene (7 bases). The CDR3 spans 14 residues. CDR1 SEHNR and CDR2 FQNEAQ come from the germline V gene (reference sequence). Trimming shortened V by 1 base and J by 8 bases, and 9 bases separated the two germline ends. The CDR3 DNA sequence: TGTGCCAGCAGCTTAGAGGGGGGGACCAACGTCCTGACTTTC. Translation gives CASSLEGGTNVLTF. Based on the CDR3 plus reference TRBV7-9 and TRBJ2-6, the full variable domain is DTGVSQNPRHKITKRGQNVTFRCDPISEHNRLYWYRQTLGQGPEFLTYFQNEAQLEKSRLLSDRFSAERPKGSFSTLEIQRTEQGDSAMYLCASSLEGGTNVLTFGAGSRLTVL.

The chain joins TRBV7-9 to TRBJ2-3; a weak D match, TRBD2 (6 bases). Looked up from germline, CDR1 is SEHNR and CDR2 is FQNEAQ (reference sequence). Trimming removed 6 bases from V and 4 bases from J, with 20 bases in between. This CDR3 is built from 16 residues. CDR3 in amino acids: CASSWGDHRGADTQYF. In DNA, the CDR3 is TGTGCCAGCAGTTGGGGGGACCACCGAGGGGCAGATACGCAGTATTTT.

The chain's CDR3 is CASSLEGLGDHYGYTF. CDR3 coding DNA: TGTGCCAGCAGCTTGGAGGGACTGGGGGATCACTATGGCTACACCTTC. The V call is TRBV5-4, the J call TRBJ1-2, with D possibly being TRBD1 (5 bases). With 0 bases removed from V and 3 bases from J, the gap between germline ends came to 15 bases. The CDR3 has 16 residues. Germline CDR1 reads SGHNT; CDR2 reads YYREEE (reference sequence).

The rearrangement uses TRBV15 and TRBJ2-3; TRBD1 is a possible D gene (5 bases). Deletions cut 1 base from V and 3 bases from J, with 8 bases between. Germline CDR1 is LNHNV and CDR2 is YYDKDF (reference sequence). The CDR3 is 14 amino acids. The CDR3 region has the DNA TGTGCCACCAGCAGAGTTAGGGGAACAGATACGCAGTATTTT. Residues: CATSRVRGTDTQYF.

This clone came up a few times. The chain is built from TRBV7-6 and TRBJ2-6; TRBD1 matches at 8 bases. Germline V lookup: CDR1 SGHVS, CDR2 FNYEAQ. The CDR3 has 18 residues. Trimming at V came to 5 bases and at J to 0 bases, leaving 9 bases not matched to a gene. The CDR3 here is CASSPNLGQASGANVLTF. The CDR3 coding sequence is TGTGCCAGCAGCCCTAACTTGGGACAGGCCTCTGGGGCCAACGTCCTGACTTTC.

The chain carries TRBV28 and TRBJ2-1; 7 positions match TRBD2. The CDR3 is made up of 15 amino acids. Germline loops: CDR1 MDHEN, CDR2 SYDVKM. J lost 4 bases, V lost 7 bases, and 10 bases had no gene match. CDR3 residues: CASNSQRGIYNEQFF. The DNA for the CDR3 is TGTGCCAGCAACTCCCAGCGGGGCATATACAATGAGCAGTTCTTC.

Written as DNA, the CDR3 is TGCGCCAGCAGCCAAGTACTAGCGGATGAGCAGTTCTTC. It codes for CASSQVLADEQFF. The chain carries TRBV4-3 and TRBJ2-1, with 8 bases identical to TRBD2. The CDR3 contains 13 residues. Germline V CDR1 and CDR2: LGHNA, YSLEER. The ends lost 1 base at V and 8 bases at J; junction bases unmatched: 1.

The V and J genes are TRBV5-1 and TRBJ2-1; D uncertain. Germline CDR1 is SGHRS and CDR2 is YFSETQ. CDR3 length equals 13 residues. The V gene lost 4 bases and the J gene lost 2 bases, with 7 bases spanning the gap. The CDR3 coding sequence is TGCGCCAGCAGCCTACCCACCTACAATGAGCAGTTCTTC. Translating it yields CASSLPTYNEQFF.

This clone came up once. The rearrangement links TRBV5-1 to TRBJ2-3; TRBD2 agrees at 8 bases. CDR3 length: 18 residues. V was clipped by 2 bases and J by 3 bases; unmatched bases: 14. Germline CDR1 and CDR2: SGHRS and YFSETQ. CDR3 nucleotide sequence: TGCGCCAGCAGCTTCTTACCTAGCGGGTCCAGCAGGACAGATACGCAGTATTTT. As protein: CASSFLPSGSSRTDTQYF.

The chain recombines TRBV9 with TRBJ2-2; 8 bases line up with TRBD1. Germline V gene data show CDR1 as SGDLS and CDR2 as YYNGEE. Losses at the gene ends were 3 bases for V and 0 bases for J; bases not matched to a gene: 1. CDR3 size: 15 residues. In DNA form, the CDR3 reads TGTGCCAGCAGCGACAGGGGGTCGAACACCGGGGAGCTGTTTTTT. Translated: CASSDRGSNTGELFF.

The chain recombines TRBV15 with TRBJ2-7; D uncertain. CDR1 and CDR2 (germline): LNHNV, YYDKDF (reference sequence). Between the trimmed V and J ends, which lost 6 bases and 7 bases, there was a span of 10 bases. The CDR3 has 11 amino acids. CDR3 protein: CATSHQREQYF. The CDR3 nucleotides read TGTGCCACCAGTCATCAGAGGGAGCAGTACTTC.

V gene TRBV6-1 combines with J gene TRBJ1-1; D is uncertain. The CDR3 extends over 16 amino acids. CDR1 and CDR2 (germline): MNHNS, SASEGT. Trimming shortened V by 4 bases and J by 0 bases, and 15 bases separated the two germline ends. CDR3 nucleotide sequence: TGTGCCAGCAGTGTTTCTGGAGGTGCGATGAACACTGAAGCTTTCTTT. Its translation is CASSVSGGAMNTEAFF.